The present T cell receptor beta chain was sequenced within a study of T cell repertoires in cytomegalovirus infection. At the level of the study: Public TCR beta signatures were indicative of both CMV infection and a matching HLA type. General study results and limits: What dominated the ex vivo response were HLA-C-restricted CMV-specific TCR beta clonotypes. Of the TCR beta families, the public ones yielded a cumulative frequency that identified carriers of CMV plus the relevant HLA.

Germline CDR1 is SNHLY and CDR2 is FYNNEI. This CDR3 region has 16 residues. Trimming at V came to 1 base and at J to 4 bases, leaving 4 bases not matched to a gene. TCRdb ran MiXCR on the reads and lists one entry per CDR3 protein. The table has around 450,000 distinct CDR3 sequences, 25% to 40% seen once. To note about this clonotype: Its cognate antigen is unknown.

The chain combines TRBV2 with TRBJ2-1; TRBD1 matches at 10 bases. Sequenced sample: PBMCs. The receptor was isolated from a human donor in good health (CMV status not recorded). Some clones in this sample may be carry-over from other donors' samples. The CDR3 DNA follows: TGTGCCAGCAGTGAAGAGGGACAGGGGCGGTACAATGAGCAGTTCTTC. This codes for CASSEEGQGRYNEQFF.